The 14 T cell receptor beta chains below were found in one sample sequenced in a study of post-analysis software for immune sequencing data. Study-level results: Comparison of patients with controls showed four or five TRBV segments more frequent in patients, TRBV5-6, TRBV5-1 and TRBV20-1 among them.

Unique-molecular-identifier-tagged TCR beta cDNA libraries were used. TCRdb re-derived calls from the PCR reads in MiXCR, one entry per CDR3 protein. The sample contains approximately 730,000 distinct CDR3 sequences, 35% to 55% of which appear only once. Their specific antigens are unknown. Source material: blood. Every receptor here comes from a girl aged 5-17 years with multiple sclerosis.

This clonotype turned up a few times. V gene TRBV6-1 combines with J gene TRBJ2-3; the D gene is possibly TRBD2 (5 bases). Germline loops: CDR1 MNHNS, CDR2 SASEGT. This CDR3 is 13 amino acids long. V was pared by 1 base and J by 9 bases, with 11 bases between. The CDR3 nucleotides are TGTGCCAGCAGTGAAGGCGGAGGTTGGACGCAGTATTTT. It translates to CASSEGGGWTQYF.

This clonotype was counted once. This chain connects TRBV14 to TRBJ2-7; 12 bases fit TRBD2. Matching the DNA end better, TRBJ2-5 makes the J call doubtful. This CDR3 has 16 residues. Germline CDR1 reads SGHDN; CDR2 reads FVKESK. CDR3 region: CASSHIGLAGQETQYF. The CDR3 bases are TGTGCCAGCAGCCACATCGGACTAGCGGGACAAGAGACCCAGTACTTC.

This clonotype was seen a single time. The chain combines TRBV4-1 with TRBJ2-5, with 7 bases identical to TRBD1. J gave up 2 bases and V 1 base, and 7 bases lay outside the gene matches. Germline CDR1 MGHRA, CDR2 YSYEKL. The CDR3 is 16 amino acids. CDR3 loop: CASSQGAPGQQETQYF. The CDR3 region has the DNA TGCGCCAGCAGCCAAGGGGCCCCGGGACAGCAAGAGACCCAGTACTTC.

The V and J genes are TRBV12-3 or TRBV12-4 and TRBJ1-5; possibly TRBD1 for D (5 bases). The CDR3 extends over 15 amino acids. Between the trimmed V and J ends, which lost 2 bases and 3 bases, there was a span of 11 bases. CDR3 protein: CASSLSGANNQPQHF. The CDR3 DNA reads TGTGCCAGCAGTTTATCCGGGGCTAACAATCAGCCCCAGCATTTT.

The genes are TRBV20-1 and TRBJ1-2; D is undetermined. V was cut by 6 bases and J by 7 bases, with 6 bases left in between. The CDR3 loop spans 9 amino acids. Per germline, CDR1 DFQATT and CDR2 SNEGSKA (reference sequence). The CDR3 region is CSAASGYTF. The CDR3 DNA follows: TGCAGTGCCGCCTCTGGCTACACCTTC.

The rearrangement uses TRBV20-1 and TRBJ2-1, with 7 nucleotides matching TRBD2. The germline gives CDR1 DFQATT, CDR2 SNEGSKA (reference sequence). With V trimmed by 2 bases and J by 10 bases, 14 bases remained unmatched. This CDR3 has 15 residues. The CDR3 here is CSARPPGGLAGEQFF. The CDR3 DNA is TGCAGTGCTAGACCCCCCGGGGGGTTAGCGGGCGAGCAGTTCTTC.

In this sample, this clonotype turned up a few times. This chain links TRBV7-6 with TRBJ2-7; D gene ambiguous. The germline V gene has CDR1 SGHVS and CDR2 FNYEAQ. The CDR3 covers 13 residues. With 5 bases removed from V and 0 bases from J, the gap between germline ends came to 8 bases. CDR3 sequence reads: CASSLMPSYEQYF. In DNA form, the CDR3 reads TGTGCCAGCAGCCTAATGCCCTCCTACGAGCAGTACTTC. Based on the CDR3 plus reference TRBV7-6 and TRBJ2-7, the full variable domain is GAGVSQSPRYKVTKRGQDVALRCDPISGHVSLYWYRQALGQGPEFLTYFNYEAQQDKSGLPNDRFSAERPEGSISTLTIQRTEQRDSAMYRCASSLMPSYEQYFGPGTRLTVT.

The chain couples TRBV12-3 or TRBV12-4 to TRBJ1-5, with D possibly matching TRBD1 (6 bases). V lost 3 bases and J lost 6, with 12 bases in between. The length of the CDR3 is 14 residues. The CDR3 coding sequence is TGTGCCAGCAGTTTTTTAGGGGGAGGTCAGCCCCAGCATTTT. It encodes CASSFLGGGQPQHF.

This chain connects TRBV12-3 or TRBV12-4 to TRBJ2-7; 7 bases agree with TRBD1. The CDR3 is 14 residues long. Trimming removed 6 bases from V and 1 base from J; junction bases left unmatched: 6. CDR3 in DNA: TGTGCCAGCAGACATAGGACAGGTTCCTACGAGCAGTACTTC. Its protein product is CASRHRTGSYEQYF.

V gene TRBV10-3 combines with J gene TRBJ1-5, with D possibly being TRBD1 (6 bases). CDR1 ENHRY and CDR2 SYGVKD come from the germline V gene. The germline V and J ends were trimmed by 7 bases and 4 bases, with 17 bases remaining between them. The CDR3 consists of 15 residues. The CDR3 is CAIMVGDRINQPQHF. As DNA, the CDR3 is TGTGCCATCATGGTCGGAGACAGGATTAATCAGCCCCAGCATTTT.

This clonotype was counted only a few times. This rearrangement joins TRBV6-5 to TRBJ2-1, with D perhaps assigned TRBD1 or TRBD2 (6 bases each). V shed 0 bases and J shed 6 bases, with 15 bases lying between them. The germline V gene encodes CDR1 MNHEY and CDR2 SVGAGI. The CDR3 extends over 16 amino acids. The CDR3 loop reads CASSYSRTIGGNEQFF. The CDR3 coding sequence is TGTGCCAGCAGTTACTCCCGGACTATAGGGGGCAATGAGCAGTTCTTC.

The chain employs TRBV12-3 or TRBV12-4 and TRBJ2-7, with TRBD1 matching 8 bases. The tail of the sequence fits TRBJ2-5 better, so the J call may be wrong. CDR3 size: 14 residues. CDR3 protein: CASSLQGATKTQYF. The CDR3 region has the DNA TGTGCCAGCAGTCTTCAGGGGGCAACGAAGACCCAGTACTTC.

The CDR3 here is CSARGSGRGEETQYF. In nucleotides, the CDR3 is TGCAGTGCTAGAGGTAGCGGGAGGGGAGAAGAGACCCAGTACTTC. V is TRBV20-1 and J is TRBJ2-7; 11 nucleotides agree with TRBD2. TRBJ2-5 matches the DNA end more closely, so the J call is doubtful. Germline-derived CDR1 and CDR2 are DFQATT and SNEGSKA (reference sequence). This CDR3 region has 15 residues.

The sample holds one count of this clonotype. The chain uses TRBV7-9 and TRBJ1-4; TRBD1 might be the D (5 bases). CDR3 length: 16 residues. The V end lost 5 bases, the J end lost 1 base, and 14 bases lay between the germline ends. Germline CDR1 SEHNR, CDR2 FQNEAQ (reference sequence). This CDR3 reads CASSTDLRGTNEKLFF. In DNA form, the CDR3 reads TGTGCCAGCAGCACGGACCTAAGGGGAACTAATGAAAAACTGTTTTTT.